This TCR beta chain appears in the sequencing data of a study of OX40 agonist ivuxolimab in advanced cancers. Study-level information: Patients assigned to dose escalation were diagnosed with hepatocellular carcinoma, melanoma, renal cell or head and neck cancer. The group had a mean age of around 64 years, ranged from about 20 to 80, and was 82.7% male. Having had anti-PD-1, anti-PD-L1 or anti-CTLA-4 therapy before was allowed, and under 50% had some.

Sequencing was performed with immunoSEQ multiplex PCR; in TCRdb, only in-frame clones are kept and a portion is missing. The data hold 55,000 to 70,000 clones, with around 86% observed a single time. Per germline, CDR1 SQVTM and CDR2 ANQGSEA. The CDR3 is 13 amino acids. Trimming took off 6 bases at V and 3 bases at J, with 12 bases between the two ends. This receptor was obtained from an adult with an advanced solid tumor such as melanoma, head and neck, liver or kidney cancer. This chain uses TRBV29-1 with TRBJ1-5; possibly TRBD1 for D (6 bases). The starting material was CD4+ or CD8+ T cells sorted from blood, obtained in a trial of the OX40 agonist ivuxolimab. CDR3 residues: CSVSTGNNQPQHF. The DNA for the CDR3 is TGCAGCGTCTCGACAGGAAACAATCAGCCCCAGCATTTT.